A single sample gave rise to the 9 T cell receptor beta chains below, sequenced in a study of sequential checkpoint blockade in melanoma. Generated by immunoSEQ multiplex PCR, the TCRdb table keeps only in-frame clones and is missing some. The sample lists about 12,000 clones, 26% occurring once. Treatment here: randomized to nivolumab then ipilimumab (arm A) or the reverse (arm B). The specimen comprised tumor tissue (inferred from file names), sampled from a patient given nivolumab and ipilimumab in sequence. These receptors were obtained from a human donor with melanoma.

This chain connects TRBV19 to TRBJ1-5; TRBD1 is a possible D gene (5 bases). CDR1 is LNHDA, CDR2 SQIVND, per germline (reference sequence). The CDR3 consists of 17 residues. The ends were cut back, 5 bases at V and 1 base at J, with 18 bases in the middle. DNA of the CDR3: TGTGCCAGTAGTCCCCCCTTCAGGGTCTGGAGCAATCAGCCCCAGCATTTT. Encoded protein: CASSPPFRVWSNQPQHF.

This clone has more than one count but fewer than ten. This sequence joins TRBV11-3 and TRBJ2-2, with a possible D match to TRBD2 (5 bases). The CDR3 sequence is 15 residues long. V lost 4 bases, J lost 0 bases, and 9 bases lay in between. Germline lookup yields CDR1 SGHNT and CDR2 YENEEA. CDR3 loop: CASSWTGANTGELFF. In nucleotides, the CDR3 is TGTGCCAGCAGCTGGACTGGAGCGAACACCGGGGAGCTGTTTTTT.

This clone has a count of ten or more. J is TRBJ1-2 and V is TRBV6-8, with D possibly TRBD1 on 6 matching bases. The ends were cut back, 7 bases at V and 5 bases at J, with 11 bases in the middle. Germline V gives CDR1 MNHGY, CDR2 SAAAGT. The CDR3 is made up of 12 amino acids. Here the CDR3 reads CASNGGLYGYTF. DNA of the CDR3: TGTGCCAGCAATGGGGGGCTTTATGGCTACACCTTC.

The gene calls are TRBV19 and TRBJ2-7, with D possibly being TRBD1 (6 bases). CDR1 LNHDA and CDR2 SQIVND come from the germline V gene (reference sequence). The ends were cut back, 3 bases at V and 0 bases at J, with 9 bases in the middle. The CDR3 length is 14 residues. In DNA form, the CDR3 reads TGTGCCAGTAGTATTACAGGGAACTCCTACGAGCAGTACTTC. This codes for CASSITGNSYEQYF.

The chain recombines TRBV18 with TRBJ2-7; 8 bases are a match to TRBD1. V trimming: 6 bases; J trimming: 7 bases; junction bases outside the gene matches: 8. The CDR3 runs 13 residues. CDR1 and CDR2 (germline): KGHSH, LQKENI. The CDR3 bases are TGTGCCAGCTCTCAGATCTACAGGGGGGAGCAGTACGTC. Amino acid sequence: CASSQIYRGEQYV.

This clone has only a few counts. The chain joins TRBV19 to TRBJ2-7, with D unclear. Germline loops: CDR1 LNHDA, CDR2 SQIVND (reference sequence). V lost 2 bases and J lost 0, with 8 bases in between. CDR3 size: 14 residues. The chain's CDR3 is CASSISVSSYEQYF. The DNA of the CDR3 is TGTGCCAGTAGTATATCGGTGAGCTCCTACGAGCAGTACTTC. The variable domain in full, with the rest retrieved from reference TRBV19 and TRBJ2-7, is DGGITQSPKYLFRKEGQNVTLSCEQNLNHDAMYWYRQDPGQGLRLIYYSQIVNDFQKGDIAEGYSVSREKKESFPLTVTSAQKNPTAFYLCASSISVSSYEQYFGPGTRLTVT.

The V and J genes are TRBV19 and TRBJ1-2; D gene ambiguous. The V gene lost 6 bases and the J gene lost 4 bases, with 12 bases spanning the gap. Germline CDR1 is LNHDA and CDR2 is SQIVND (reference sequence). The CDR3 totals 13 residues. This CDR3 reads CASSALLSYGYTF. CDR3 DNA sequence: TGTGCCAGTAGCGCGCTTTTAAGCTATGGCTACACCTTC. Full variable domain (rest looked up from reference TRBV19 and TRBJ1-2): DGGITQSPKYLFRKEGQNVTLSCEQNLNHDAMYWYRQDPGQGLRLIYYSQIVNDFQKGDIAEGYSVSREKKESFPLTVTSAQKNPTAFYLCASSALLSYGYTFGSGTRLTVV.

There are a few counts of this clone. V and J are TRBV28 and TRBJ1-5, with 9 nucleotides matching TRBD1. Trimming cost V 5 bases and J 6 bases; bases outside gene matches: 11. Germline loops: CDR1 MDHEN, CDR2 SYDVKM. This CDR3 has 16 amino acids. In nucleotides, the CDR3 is TGTGCCAGCAGTGCAAGTGGACAGGGGTGGCTTCAGCCCCAGCATTTT. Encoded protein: CASSASGQGWLQPQHF.

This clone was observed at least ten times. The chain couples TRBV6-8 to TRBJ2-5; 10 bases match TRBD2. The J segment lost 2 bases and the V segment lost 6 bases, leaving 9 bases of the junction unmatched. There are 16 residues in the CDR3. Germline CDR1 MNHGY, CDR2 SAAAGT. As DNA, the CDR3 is TGTGCCAGCAGCGCCTTGGCTAGCGGGGGACAAGAGACCCAGTACTTC. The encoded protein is CASSALASGGQETQYF.